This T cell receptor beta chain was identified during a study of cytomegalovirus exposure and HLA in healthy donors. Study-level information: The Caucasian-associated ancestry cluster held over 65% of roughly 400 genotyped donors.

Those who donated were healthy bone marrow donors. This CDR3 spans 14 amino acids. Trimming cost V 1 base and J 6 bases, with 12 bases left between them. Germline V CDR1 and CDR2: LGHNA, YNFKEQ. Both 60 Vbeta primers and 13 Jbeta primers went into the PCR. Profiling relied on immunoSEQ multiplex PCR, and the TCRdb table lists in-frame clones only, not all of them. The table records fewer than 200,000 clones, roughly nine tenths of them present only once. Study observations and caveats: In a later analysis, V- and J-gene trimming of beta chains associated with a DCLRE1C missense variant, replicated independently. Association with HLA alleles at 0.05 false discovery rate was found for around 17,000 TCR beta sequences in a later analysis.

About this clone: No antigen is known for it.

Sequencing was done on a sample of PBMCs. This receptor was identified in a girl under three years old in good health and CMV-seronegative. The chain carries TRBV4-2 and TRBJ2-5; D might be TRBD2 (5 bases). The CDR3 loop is CASSQVSSVKTQYF. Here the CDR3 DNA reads TGTGCCAGCAGCCAAGTGAGTAGCGTAAAGACCCAGTACTTC.